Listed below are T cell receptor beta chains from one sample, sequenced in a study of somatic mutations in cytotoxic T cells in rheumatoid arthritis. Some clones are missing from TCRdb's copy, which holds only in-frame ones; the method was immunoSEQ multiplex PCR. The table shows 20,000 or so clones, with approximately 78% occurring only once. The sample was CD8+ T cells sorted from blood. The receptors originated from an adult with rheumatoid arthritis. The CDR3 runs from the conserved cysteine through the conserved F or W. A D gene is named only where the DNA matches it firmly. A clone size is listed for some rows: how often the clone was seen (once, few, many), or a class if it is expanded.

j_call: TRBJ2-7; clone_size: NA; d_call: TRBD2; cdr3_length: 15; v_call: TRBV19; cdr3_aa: CASSIAASGQYEQYF; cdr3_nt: TGTGCCAGTAGTATAGCGGCTAGCGGGCAATACGAGCAGTACTTC
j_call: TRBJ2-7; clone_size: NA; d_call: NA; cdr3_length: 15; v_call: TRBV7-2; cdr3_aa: CASTNPGGVPYEQYF; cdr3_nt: TGTGCCAGCACTAACCCTGGCGGGGTCCCCTACGAGCAGTACTTC
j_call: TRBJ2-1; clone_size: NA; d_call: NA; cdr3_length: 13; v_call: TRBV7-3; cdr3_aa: CASSSTGSSEQFF; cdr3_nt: TGTGCCAGCAGCTCGACCGGGAGTTCGGAGCAGTTCTTC
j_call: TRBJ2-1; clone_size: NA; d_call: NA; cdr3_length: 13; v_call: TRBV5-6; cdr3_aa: CASSDRLYNEQFF; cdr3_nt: TGTGCCAGCAGCGACAGGTTATACAATGAGCAGTTCTTC
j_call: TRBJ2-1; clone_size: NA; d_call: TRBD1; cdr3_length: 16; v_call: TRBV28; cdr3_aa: CASRLFGQGISNEQFF; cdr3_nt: TGTGCCAGCAGACTCTTCGGACAGGGGATAAGCAATGAGCAGTTCTTC
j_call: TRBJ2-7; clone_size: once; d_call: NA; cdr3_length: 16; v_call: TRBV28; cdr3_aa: CASSFASEQISYEQYF; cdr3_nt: TGTGCCAGCAGTTTTGCTAGCGAGCAGATATCCTACGAGCAGTACTTC
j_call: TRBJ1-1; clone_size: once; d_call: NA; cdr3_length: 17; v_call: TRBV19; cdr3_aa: CASSPARYRFLSTEAFF; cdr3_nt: TGTGCCAGTAGCCCAGCACGTTATCGGTTCCTAAGCACTGAAGCTTTCTTT
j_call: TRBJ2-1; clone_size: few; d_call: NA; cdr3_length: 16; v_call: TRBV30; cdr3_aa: CAWSVPGGYSYNEQFF; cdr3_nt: TGTGCCTGGAGTGTACCGGGCGGTTACTCCTACAATGAGCAGTTCTTC
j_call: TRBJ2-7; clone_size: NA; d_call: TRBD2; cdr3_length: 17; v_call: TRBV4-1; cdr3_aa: CASSRGLAGAGNNEQYF; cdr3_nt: TGCGCCAGCAGCCGGGGACTAGCGGGGGCCGGTAACAACGAGCAGTACTTC
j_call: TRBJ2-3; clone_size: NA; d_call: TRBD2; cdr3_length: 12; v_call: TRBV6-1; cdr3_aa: CASSESGTDTYF; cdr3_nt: TGTGCCAGCAGTGAGAGCGGGACCGACACGTATTTT
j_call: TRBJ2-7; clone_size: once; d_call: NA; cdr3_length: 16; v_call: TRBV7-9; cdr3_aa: CASSATRVGMPYEQYF; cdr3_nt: TGTGCCAGCAGCGCCACCAGGGTCGGTATGCCCTACGAGCAGTACTTC
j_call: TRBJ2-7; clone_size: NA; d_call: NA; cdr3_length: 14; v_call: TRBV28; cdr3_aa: CASRQTGPRYEQYF; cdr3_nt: TGTGCCAGCAGGCAGACGGGACCGCGATACGAGCAGTACTTC
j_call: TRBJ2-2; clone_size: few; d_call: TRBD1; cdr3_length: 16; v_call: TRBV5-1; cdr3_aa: CASSPLGQDGSGELFF; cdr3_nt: TGCGCCAGCAGCCCGCTGGGACAGGACGGTTCCGGGGAGCTGTTTTTT
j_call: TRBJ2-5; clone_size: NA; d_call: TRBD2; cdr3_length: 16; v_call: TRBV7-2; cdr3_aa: CASSLRSGEPSETQYF; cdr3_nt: TGTGCCAGCAGCTTACGAAGCGGGGAACCCTCCGAGACCCAGTACTTC
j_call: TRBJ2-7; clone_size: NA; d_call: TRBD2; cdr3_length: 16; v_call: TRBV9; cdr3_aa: CASSAWGLAGVDEQYF; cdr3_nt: TGTGCCAGCAGCGCCTGGGGACTAGCGGGAGTAGACGAGCAGTACTTC
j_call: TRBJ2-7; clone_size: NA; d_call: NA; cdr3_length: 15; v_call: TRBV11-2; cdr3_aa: CASSFGQSSSYEQYF; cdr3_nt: TGTGCCAGCAGCTTCGGGCAGTCAAGCTCCTACGAGCAGTACTTC
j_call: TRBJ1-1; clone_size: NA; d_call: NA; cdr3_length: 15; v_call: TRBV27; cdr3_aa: CASSRLERANTEAFF; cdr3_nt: TGTGCCAGCAGTCGTCTGGAACGTGCGAACACTGAAGCTTTCTTT
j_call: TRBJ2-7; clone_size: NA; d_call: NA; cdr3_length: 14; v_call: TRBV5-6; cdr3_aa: CASSALSSSYEQYF; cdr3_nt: TGTGCCAGCAGCGCCCTTAGCAGCTCCTACGAGCAGTACTTC
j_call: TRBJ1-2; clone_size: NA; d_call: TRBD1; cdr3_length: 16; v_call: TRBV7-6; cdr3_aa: CASRLQTGQGNYGYTF; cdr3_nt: TGTGCCAGCAGACTACAGACGGGACAGGGAAACTATGGCTACACCTTC
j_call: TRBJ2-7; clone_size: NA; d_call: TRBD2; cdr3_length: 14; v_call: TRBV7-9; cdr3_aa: CASSSSGGLYEQYF; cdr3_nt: TGTGCCAGCAGCTCTAGCGGGGGGCTCTACGAGCAGTACTTC
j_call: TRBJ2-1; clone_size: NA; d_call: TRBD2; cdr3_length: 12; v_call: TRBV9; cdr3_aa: CASSRRGGEQFF; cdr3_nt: TGTGCCAGCAGCAGGAGGGGAGGGGAGCAGTTCTTC
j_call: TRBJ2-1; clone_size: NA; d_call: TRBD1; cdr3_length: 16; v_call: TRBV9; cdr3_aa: CASSVGTGTGTNEQFF; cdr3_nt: TGTGCCAGCAGCGTAGGCACCGGGACAGGGACAAATGAGCAGTTCTTC
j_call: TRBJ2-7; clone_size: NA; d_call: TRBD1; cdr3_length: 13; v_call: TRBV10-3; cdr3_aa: CAIRNRTGSEQYF; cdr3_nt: TGTGCCATCAGAAATAGGACAGGTTCCGAGCAGTACTTC
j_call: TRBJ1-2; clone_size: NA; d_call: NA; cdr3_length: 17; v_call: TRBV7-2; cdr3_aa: CASSFPFRQTRNYGYTF; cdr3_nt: TGTGCCAGCAGCTTCCCCTTTAGGCAGACCAGAAACTATGGCTACACCTTC
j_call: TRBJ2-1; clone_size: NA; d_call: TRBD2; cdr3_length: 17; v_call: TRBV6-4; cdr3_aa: CASSSSPTSGGLNEQFF; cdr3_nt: TGTGCCAGCAGTTCCAGTCCGACTAGCGGGGGACTCAATGAGCAGTTCTTC
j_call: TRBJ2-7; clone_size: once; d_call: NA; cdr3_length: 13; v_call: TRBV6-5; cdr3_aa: CASSYRYGQEQYF; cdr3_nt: TGTGCCAGCAGTTACCGTTATGGACAGGAGCAGTACTTC
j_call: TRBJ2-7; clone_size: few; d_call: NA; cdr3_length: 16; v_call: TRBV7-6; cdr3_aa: CASSLEPGRGRDEQYF; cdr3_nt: TGTGCCAGCAGCTTAGAGCCGGGCAGGGGGAGGGACGAGCAGTACTTC
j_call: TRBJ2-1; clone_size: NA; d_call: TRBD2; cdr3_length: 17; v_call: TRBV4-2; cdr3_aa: CASSQVARLAGSPEQFF; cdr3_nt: TGTGCCAGCAGCCAAGTCGCTCGCCTAGCGGGTTCCCCCGAGCAGTTCTTC
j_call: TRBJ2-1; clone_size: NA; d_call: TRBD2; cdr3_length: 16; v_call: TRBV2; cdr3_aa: CASRGVLAGEYNEQFF; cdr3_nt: TGTGCCAGCAGGGGGGTCCTAGCGGGGGAGTACAATGAGCAGTTCTTC
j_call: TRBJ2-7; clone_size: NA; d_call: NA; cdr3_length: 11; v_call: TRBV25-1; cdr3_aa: CASSESYEQYF; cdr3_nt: TGTGCCAGCAGTGAATCCTACGAGCAGTACTTC
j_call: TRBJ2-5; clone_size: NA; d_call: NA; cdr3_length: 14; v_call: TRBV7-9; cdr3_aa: CASSQRQEEETQYF; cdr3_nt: TGTGCCAGCAGCCAGCGACAGGAGGAAGAGACCCAGTACTTC
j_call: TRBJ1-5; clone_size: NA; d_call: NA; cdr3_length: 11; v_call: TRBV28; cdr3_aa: CASSTNQPQHF; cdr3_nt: TGTGCCAGCAGCACCAATCAGCCCCAGCATTTT
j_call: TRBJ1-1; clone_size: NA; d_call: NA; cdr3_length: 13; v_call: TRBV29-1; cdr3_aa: CSTLGGVNTEAFF; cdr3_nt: TGCAGCACCCTCGGAGGGGTGAACACTGAAGCTTTCTTT
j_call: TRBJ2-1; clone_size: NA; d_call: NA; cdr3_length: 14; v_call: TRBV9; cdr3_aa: CASSVPDGYNEQFF; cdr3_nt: TGTGCCAGCAGCGTCCCGGACGGATACAATGAGCAGTTCTTC
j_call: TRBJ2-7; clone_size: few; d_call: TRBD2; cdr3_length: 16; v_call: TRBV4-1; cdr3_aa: CASSQEFSGSFYEQYF; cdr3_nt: TGCGCCAGCAGCCAAGAGTTTAGCGGGAGTTTCTACGAGCAGTACTTC
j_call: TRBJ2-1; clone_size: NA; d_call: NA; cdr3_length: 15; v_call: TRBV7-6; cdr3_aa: CASSLEQTSEDEQFF; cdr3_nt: TGTGCCAGCAGCTTGGAGCAGACTAGTGAGGATGAGCAGTTCTTC
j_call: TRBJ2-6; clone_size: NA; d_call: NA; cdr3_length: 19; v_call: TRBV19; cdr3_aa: CASSRRGSSLTSGANVLTF; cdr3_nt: TGTGCCAGTAGTCGCAGAGGGAGCAGCCTAACCTCTGGGGCCAACGTCCTGACTTTC
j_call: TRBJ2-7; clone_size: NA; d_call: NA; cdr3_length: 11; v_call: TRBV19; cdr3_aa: CASSNGGEQYF; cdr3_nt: TGTGCCAGTAGTAACGGAGGGGAGCAGTACTTC
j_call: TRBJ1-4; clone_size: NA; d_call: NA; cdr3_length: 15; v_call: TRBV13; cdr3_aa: CASSLRRFGGEKLFF; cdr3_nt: TGTGCCAGCAGCTTAAGGCGGTTCGGAGGGGAAAAACTGTTTTTT
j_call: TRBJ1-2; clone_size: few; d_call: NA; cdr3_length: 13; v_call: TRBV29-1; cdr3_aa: CSAKTGGEYGYTF; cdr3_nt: TGCAGCGCCAAAACCGGGGGAGAATATGGCTACACCTTC
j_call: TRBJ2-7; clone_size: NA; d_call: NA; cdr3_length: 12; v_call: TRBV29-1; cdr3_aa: CSALEGTYEQYF; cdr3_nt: TGCAGCGCCTTAGAGGGGACCTACGAGCAGTACTTC